Presented here are 13 T cell receptor beta chains from one specimen sequenced in a study of Ad26.COV2.S vaccination and SARS-CoV-2 variants. Assay used: immunoSEQ multiplex PCR; TCRdb lists only in-frame clones, some missing. The sample holds some 520,000 clones, around 88% seen once. Treatment in this sample: over 15 received Ad26.COV2.S at low or high dose, single or two shots; five or six received placebo; per-sample allocation not given. Sampling was performed 63 days after the first vaccine or placebo injection. The material sequenced was peripheral blood, taken in a trial of Ad26.COV2.S vaccine versus placebo. These receptor sequences come from a person between 18 and 65 years old who received the Ad26.COV2.S COVID-19 vaccine or a placebo.

The chain combines TRBV19 with TRBJ1-5; a possible D gene is TRBD1 (5 bases). The CDR3 totals 14 residues. From germline, CDR1 is LNHDA and CDR2 SQIVND (reference sequence). Trimming removed 3 bases from V and 9 bases from J, with 15 bases in between. The CDR3 region is CASSISPGHGPQHF. CDR3 DNA sequence: TGTGCCAGTAGTATTTCTCCGGGGCATGGGCCCCAGCATTTT.

V usage is TRBV5-6 and J usage is TRBJ1-3; D ambiguous. CDR3 length: 15 amino acids. CDR1 is SGHDT, CDR2 YYEEEE, per germline. Trimming stripped 4 bases from V and 2 bases from J, with 13 bases between. The CDR3 loop is CASSVGLAPGNTIYF. In nucleotides, the CDR3 is TGTGCCAGCAGCGTCGGACTGGCGCCTGGAAACACCATATATTTT.

The genes are TRBV19 and TRBJ1-1, with no clear D. This CDR3 comprises 12 residues. The V end was cut by 0 bases, the J end by 7 bases, with 6 bases between. Germline V gene data show CDR1 as LNHDA and CDR2 as SQIVND (reference sequence). CDR3 protein: CASSIEGYEAFF. DNA for the CDR3: TGTGCCAGTAGTATAGAAGGGTATGAAGCTTTCTTT.

This clone was recorded only once. The chain carries TRBV6-1 and TRBJ2-7; tentatively, D is TRBD2 (7 bases). The V gene lost 2 bases and the J gene lost 1 base, with 30 bases spanning the gap. This CDR3 contains 21 residues. Germline CDR1 and CDR2: MNHNS and SASEGT. The CDR3 DNA follows: TGTGCCAGCAGTGAATTTGCGGGTCCCGGGGGCGTTGGGAGGGCATCCTACGAGCAGTACTTC. This translates into CASSEFAGPGGVGRASYEQYF.

V is TRBV19 and J is TRBJ2-1, with unresolved D. CDR1 LNHDA and CDR2 SQIVND come from the germline V gene (reference sequence). The length of the CDR3 is 15 residues. V was trimmed by 5 bases and J by 0 bases, leaving 11 bases between them. The CDR3 here is CASSPRWGSYNEQFF. The CDR3 nucleotides read TGTGCCAGTAGTCCCCGGTGGGGCTCCTACAATGAGCAGTTCTTC. Filled out from reference TRBV19 and TRBJ2-1, the complete variable domain reads DGGITQSPKYLFRKEGQNVTLSCEQNLNHDAMYWYRQDPGQGLRLIYYSQIVNDFQKGDIAEGYSVSREKKESFPLTVTSAQKNPTAFYLCASSPRWGSYNEQFFGPGTRLTVL.

This rearrangement joins TRBV6-2 or TRBV6-3 to TRBJ2-2; D remains unclear. Germline lookup yields CDR1 MNHEY and CDR2 SVGEGT. V was cut by 5 bases and J by 4 bases, with 14 bases left in between. The CDR3 sequence is 15 residues long. The CDR3 protein is CASSAIGPGTGELFF. CDR3 in DNA: TGTGCCAGCAGTGCTATCGGTCCGGGCACCGGGGAGCTGTTTTTT.

The chain carries TRBV15 and TRBJ1-2; D possibly corresponds to TRBD1 (5 bases). Trimming pared 0 bases from V and 7 bases from J, leaving 21 bases between. Germline CDR1 and CDR2: LNHNV and YYDKDF (reference sequence). This CDR3 comprises 17 residues. The CDR3 region is CATSRDGAGGLASGYTF. CDR3 bases: TGTGCCACCAGCAGAGATGGGGCGGGAGGGTTGGCAAGTGGCTACACCTTC.

This chain joins TRBV10-3 and TRBJ1-4, with 7 bases identical to TRBD1. Germline CDR1 reads ENHRY; CDR2 reads SYGVKD. With 3 bases clipped from V and 8 bases from J, the junction kept 12 bases outside the gene matches. CDR3 size: 16 residues. The CDR3 protein is CAISDPRRQGREKLFF. CDR3 DNA sequence: TGTGCCATCAGTGACCCCCGGAGACAGGGACGCGAAAAACTGTTTTTT.

The rearrangement joins TRBV12-3 or TRBV12-4 to TRBJ2-1; a weak D match, TRBD2 (7 bases). This CDR3 is built from 12 residues. V was cut by 8 bases and J by 8 bases, with 13 bases left in between. The DNA of the CDR3 is TGTGCCAGCTCCTCGGGGGGCTATGAGCAGTTCTTC. Translation gives CASSSGGYEQFF.

This chain joins TRBV5-1 and TRBJ2-7; perhaps TRBD2 as D (6 bases). The CDR3 consists of 13 residues. The V gene lost 7 bases and the J gene lost 7 bases, with 18 bases spanning the gap. CDR1 and CDR2 from the germline V gene are SGHRS and YFSETQ. The CDR3 region has the DNA TGCGCCAGCGCGGGACTTCCAGAGGGGGAGCAGTACTTC. Translated: CASAGLPEGEQYF.

The rearrangement links TRBV28 to TRBJ2-5, with a possible D match to TRBD2 (6 bases). In germline, CDR1 is MDHEN, CDR2 SYDVKM. V dropped 2 bases and J dropped 6 bases, with 13 bases sitting between them. The CDR3 extends over 14 amino acids. CDR3 DNA: TGTGCCAGCAGTTTAGCTGCGGGGTTCAAGACCCAGTACTTC. Amino acid sequence: CASSLAAGFKTQYF.

V gene TRBV19 combines with J gene TRBJ1-2; no firm D call. The V end was cut by 4 bases, the J end by 7 bases, with 19 bases between. Germline CDR1 LNHDA, CDR2 SQIVND (reference sequence). This CDR3 has 15 amino acids. CDR3 region: CASSTGRGREGGYTF. CDR3 DNA sequence: TGTGCCAGTAGTACGGGCAGAGGACGTGAGGGTGGCTACACCTTC.

This chain uses TRBV7-9 with TRBJ2-4, with D uncertain. From germline, CDR1 is SEHNR and CDR2 FQNEAQ (reference sequence). V lost 5 bases, J lost 0 bases, and 23 bases lay in between. The CDR3 has 19 amino acids. The DNA for the CDR3 is TGTGCCAGCAGCCCCCCCCTAGGTCCTTTGCCGCTAGCCAAAAACATTCAGTACTTC. This gives the protein CASSPPLGPLPLAKNIQYF. The complete variable domain, with remaining parts taken from reference TRBV7-9 and TRBJ2-4, reads DTGVSQNPRHKITKRGQNVTFRCDPISEHNRLYWYRQTLGQGPEFLTYFQNEAQLEKSRLLSDRFSAERPKGSFSTLEIQRTEQGDSAMYLCASSPPLGPLPLAKNIQYFGAGTRLSVL.